This T cell receptor beta chain was retrieved from a study of tissue T cells after allogeneic stem cell transplantation. Study-wide findings and caveats: Within patients, tissue anatomy strongly shaped TCR repertoire composition. In patients and mice, blood and spleen missed much of tissue repertoire.

Germline V gives CDR1 NSQYPW, CDR2 LRSPGD (reference sequence). The ends lost 4 bases at V and 3 bases at J; junction bases unmatched: 0. This CDR3 region has 14 residues. CDR3 sequences, V/J genes, frequencies and template counts came from survey-depth TCRbeta sequencing. Data came from immunoSEQ multiplex PCR; TCRdb stores just in-frame clones and leaves some out. This sample yields almost 2,500 clones, of which about 64% are seen a single time; around 4.3% belongs to the top ten. Details on this clone: The antigen remains undetermined. Any gene name here is a mouse gene name. The observed sequence ends 1 residue before the CDR3 terminus, with the missing tail filled in from the germline J gene.

Sequenced input: gut tissue. The chain recombines TRBV1 with TRBJ2-2, with TRBD1 matching over 9 bases. The receptor was isolated from a female BALB/c mouse in good health. Strain haplotype (MHC): H2-d. CDR3 loop: CTCSGTGDTGQLYF. CDR3 bases read: TGCACCTGCAGTGGGACAGGGGACACCGGGCAGCTCTAC.